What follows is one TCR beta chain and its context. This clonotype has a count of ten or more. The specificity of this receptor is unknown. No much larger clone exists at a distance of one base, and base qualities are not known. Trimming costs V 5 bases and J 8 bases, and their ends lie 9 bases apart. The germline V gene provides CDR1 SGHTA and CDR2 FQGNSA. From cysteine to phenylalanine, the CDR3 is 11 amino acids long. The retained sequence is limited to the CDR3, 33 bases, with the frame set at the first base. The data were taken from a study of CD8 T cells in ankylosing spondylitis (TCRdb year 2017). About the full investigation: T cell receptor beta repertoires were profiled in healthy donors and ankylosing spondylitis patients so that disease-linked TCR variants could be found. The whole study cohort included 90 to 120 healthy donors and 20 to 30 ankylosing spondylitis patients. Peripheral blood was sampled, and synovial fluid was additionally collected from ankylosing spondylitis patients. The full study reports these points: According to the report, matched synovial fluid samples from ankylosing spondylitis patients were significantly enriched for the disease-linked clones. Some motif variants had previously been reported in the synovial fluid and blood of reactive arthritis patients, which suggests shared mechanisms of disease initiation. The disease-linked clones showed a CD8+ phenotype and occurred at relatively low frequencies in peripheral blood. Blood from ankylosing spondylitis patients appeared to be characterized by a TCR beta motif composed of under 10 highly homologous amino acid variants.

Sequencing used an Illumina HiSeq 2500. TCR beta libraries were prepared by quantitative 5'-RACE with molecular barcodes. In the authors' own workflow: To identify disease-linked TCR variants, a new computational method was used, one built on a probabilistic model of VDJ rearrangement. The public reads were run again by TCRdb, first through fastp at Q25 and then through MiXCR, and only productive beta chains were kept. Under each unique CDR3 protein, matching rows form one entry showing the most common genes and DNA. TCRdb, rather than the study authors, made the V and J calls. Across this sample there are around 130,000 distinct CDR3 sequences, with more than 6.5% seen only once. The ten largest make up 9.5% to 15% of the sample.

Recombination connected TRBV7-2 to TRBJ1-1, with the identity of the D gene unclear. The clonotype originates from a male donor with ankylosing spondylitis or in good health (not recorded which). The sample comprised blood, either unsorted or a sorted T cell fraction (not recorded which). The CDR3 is CASSLTREAFF. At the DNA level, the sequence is TGTGCCAGCAGCCTGACAAGGGAAGCTTTCTTT.